This entry lists 29 T cell receptor beta chains sequenced from one sample in a study of cytomegalovirus exposure and HLA in healthy donors. The PCR had 60 Vbeta and 13 Jbeta primers. Sequenced by immunoSEQ multiplex PCR; TCRdb stores in-frame clones only, minus some. The sample has over 150,000 clones; about 69% are singletons. The sequencing input was PBMCs. Receptors were obtained from a male donor in good health and CMV-seronegative.

The rearrangement links TRBV19 to TRBJ1-3; no clear D. CDR1 and CDR2 (germline): LNHDA, SQIVND (reference sequence). Trimming took off 7 bases at V and 0 bases at J, with 7 bases between the two ends. This CDR3 region has 13 residues. CDR3 in amino acids: CASTPFSGNTIYF. In DNA, the CDR3 is TGTGCCAGTACCCCGTTCTCTGGAAACACCATATATTTT.

In regard to this clone: Mismatch with germline at one junction end may stem from a read error. This chain connects TRBV7-9 to TRBJ2-5; D may be TRBD1 (5 bases). CDR1 is SEHNR and CDR2 is FQNEAQ in the germline V gene (reference sequence). The CDR3 extends over 12 amino acids. CDR3 residues: CSSSLGAETQYF. CDR3 coding DNA: TGTTCCAGCAGCTTAGGGGCTGAGACCCAGTACTTC.

About this clone: At the DNA level, this CDR3 is encoded by other sequences in the same sample as well. The chain recombines TRBV30 with TRBJ1-1; D may be TRBD1 (6 bases). Trimming pared 3 bases from V and 6 bases from J, leaving 11 bases between. The CDR3 length is 12 residues. Germline lookup yields CDR1 GTSNPN and CDR2 SVGIG (reference sequence). The CDR3 nucleotides are TGTGCCTGGAGCCCGGGGGGCGCTGAAGCTTTCTTT. Amino acid sequence: CAWSPGGAEAFF.

The rearrangement joins TRBV7-9 to TRBJ1-5; weak D call: TRBD1 (6 bases). Germline CDR1 SEHNR, CDR2 FQNEAQ (reference sequence). The CDR3 totals 16 residues. Trimming took 5 bases from V and 3 from J, leaving 17 bases between them. The CDR3 sequence is CASSPRGGKDNQPQHF. The CDR3 nucleotides are TGTGCCAGCAGCCCAAGAGGGGGAAAGGACAATCAGCCCCAGCATTTT.

The rearrangement links TRBV28 to TRBJ1-2; possibly TRBD1 for D (5 bases). There are 14 residues in the CDR3. V was clipped by 6 bases and J by 2 bases, with 13 bases between them. CDR1 and CDR2 from the germline V gene are MDHEN and SYDVKM. The CDR3 DNA reads as TGTGCCAGCAGCCGCGGGGGGATAAACTATGGCTACACCTTC. Protein product: CASSRGGINYGYTF.

The V gene is TRBV29-1, the J gene TRBJ2-3; D may be TRBD2 (6 bases). V lost 7 bases and J 2 bases, leaving 13 bases between the germline ends. Germline V CDR1 and CDR2: SQVTM, ANQGSEA. The CDR3 runs 13 residues. The CDR3 sequence: CSGGLTYTDTQYF. The CDR3 coding sequence is TGCAGCGGAGGACTAACCTACACAGATACGCAGTATTTT.

This clone has just one count. The rearrangement joins TRBV28 to TRBJ1-1; D is unclear. V was clipped by 3 bases and J by 5 bases, with 16 bases between them. The CDR3 totals 15 residues. CDR1 is MDHEN, CDR2 SYDVKM, per germline. CDR3 protein: CASSFPAREETEAFF. Written as DNA, the CDR3 is TGTGCCAGCAGTTTTCCCGCACGGGAGGAGACTGAAGCTTTCTTT.

This clone occurred a few times. This sequence joins TRBV6-6 and TRBJ2-7; 12 bases match TRBD1. Germline CDR1 and CDR2: MNHNY and SVGAGI (reference sequence). The CDR3 loop spans 16 amino acids. The V gene end was trimmed by 0 bases and the J gene end by 7 bases; junction bases not matched to a gene: 7. The CDR3, as DNA: TGTGCCAGCAGTTACTCGACGGGACAGGGGGCGGGAGAGCAGTACTTC. Protein sequence: CASSYSTGQGAGEQYF.

The chain employs TRBV15 and TRBJ2-1; D not certain. The ends were cut back, 5 bases at V and 3 bases at J, with 5 bases in the middle. The CDR3 is 12 amino acids. In germline, CDR1 is LNHNV, CDR2 YYDKDF (reference sequence). The CDR3 DNA follows: TGTGCCACCAGCCAGGTCTACAATGAGCAGTTCTTC. It encodes CATSQVYNEQFF.

The V gene is TRBV28, the J gene TRBJ1-6, with 9 bases matching TRBD1. The V gene end was trimmed by 6 bases and the J gene end by 9 bases; junction bases not matched to a gene: 6. The CDR3 is 14 amino acids. Looked up from germline, CDR1 is MDHEN and CDR2 is SYDVKM. The CDR3 DNA reads as TGTGCCAGCAGCCTCGGGACAGGGCGTTCACCCCTCCACTTT. This translates into CASSLGTGRSPLHF.

The chain combines TRBV7-7 with TRBJ2-6; the D is unclear. Germline CDR1 reads SSHAT; CDR2 reads FNYEAQ (reference sequence). This CDR3 region has 13 residues. V was cut by 5 bases and J by 4 bases, with 6 bases left in between. CDR3: CASSPGGANVLTF. CDR3 bases: TGTGCCAGCAGCCCAGGAGGGGCCAACGTCCTGACTTTC.

The V call is TRBV5-6, the J call TRBJ2-7; possible D gene TRBD1, 6 bases. Germline assignment: CDR1 SGHDT and CDR2 YYEEEE. CDR3 size: 15 residues. Trimming took 0 bases from V and 3 from J, leaving 13 bases between them. CDR3 sequence: CASSLAGQNHYEQYF. The DNA of the CDR3 is TGTGCCAGCAGCTTGGCCGGACAGAACCACTACGAGCAGTACTTC.

The chain links TRBV27 to TRBJ2-3; D remains ambiguous. The CDR3 contains 12 residues. V lost 6 bases to trimming and J lost 6 bases, with 10 bases between them. CDR1 MNHEY and CDR2 SMNVEV come from the germline V gene (reference sequence). This CDR3 is CASSPLSDTQYF. The CDR3 DNA reads as TGTGCCAGCAGCCCCCTATCGGATACGCAGTATTTT.

The chain joins TRBV28 to TRBJ1-2; 9 bases are a match to TRBD1. Trimming cost V 3 bases and J 5 bases; bases outside gene matches: 4. The germline V gene encodes CDR1 MDHEN and CDR2 SYDVKM. The CDR3 runs 14 residues. This chain's CDR3 is CASSFGQGRYGYTF. The DNA for the CDR3 is TGTGCCAGCAGTTTCGGACAGGGGAGGTATGGCTACACCTTC.

This clone was observed a handful of times. The genes are TRBV28 and TRBJ1-5; D possibly corresponds to TRBD1 (6 bases). Germline loops: CDR1 MDHEN, CDR2 SYDVKM. The CDR3 has 15 residues. V dropped 8 bases and J dropped 0 bases, with 14 bases sitting between them. The CDR3 loop is CASQSQGHSNQPQHF. For the CDR3, the DNA is TGTGCCAGCCAAAGCCAGGGACATAGCAATCAGCCCCAGCATTTT.

The rearrangement uses TRBV30 and TRBJ1-5; possibly TRBD1 for D (6 bases). V lost 5 bases and J 4 bases, leaving 12 bases between the germline ends. Per germline, CDR1 GTSNPN and CDR2 SVGIG (reference sequence). This CDR3 contains 13 residues. In DNA, the CDR3 is TGTGCCTGGGCTAAACAGGGAAATCAGCCCCAGCATTTT. Its protein is CAWAKQGNQPQHF.

The chain couples TRBV9 to TRBJ2-3, with 8 bases identical to TRBD2. The CDR3 contains 16 residues. The germline CDR1 and CDR2 sequences are SGDLS and YYNGEE. V trimming: 3 bases; J trimming: 0 bases; junction bases outside the gene matches: 6. The CDR3 region has the DNA TGTGCCAGCAGCGAGACCGTAGCGGGGAGCACAGATACGCAGTATTTT. Translated: CASSETVAGSTDTQYF.

J is TRBJ1-5 and V is TRBV6-5, with D perhaps matching TRBD1 (5 bases). CDR1 is MNHEY, CDR2 SVGAGI, per germline. With 6 bases removed from V and 3 bases from J, the gap between germline ends came to 15 bases. The CDR3 consists of 15 residues. The CDR3 nucleotides are TGTGCCAGCAGCCACCGGGCAGGGAACAATCAGCCCCAGCATTTT. This codes for CASSHRAGNNQPQHF.

The chain joins TRBV21-1 to TRBJ1-1; the table's D call TRBD1 went unverified against the DNA. TRBV21-1 is reported as a pseudogene. The CDR3 loop spans 15 amino acids. This chain's CDR3 is CASSKEAGDITEAFF. CDR3 nucleotides: TGTGCCAGCAGCAAAGAGGCAGGGGACATCACTGAAGCTTTCTTT.

A single count supports this clone. The rearrangement links TRBV11-1 to TRBJ2-3, with 14 bases that match TRBD2. Trimming took 6 bases from V and 4 from J; bases not matched to a gene: 6. Germline assignment: CDR1 SGHAT and CDR2 FQDESV (reference sequence). The length of the CDR3 is 16 residues. The CDR3 DNA sequence: TGTGCCAGCAGTAAAGGGACTAGCGGGAGTGCAGATACGCAGTATTTT. This gives the protein CASSKGTSGSADTQYF. Variable domain in full (rest from reference TRBV11-1 and TRBJ2-3): EAEVAQSPRYKITEKSQAVAFWCDPISGHATLYWYRQILGQGPELLVQFQDESVVDDSQLPKDRFSAERLKGVDSTLKIQPAELGDSAMYLCASSKGTSGSADTQYFGPGTRLTVL.

This rearrangement joins TRBV15 to TRBJ1-4; TRBD1 matches at 9 bases. The CDR3 extends over 16 amino acids. J lost 4 bases, V lost 3 bases, and 6 bases had no gene match. Per the germline V gene, CDR1 is LNHNV and CDR2 is YYDKDF (reference sequence). This CDR3 reads CATSSKPGQGNEKLFF. The CDR3 bases are TGTGCCACCAGCAGTAAACCGGGACAGGGTAATGAAAAACTGTTTTTT.

This clone turned up a few times. The chain carries TRBV10-2 and TRBJ2-5; D not resolved. Germline V gene sequence: CDR1 WSHSY, CDR2 SAAADI. V was clipped by 2 bases and J by 5 bases, with 3 bases between them. The CDR3 is 11 residues long. CDR3 protein: CASSERETQYF. CDR3 DNA sequence: TGCGCCAGCAGTGAGCGGGAGACCCAGTACTTC.

This rearrangement joins TRBV7-9 to TRBJ2-2; TRBD1 matches at 8 bases. Trimming at V came to 6 bases and at J to 6 bases, leaving 9 bases not matched to a gene. From germline, CDR1 is SEHNR and CDR2 FQNEAQ (reference sequence). The CDR3 length is 15 residues. The CDR3 nucleotides are TGTGCCAGCAGACCAAAAGACAGGGGTCCCGGGGAGCTGTTTTTT. Amino acids: CASRPKDRGPGELFF.

This clone has more than one count but fewer than ten. The chain is built from TRBV6-6 and TRBJ2-7; the D gene is possibly TRBD1 (6 bases). The CDR3 sequence is 16 residues long. Germline V gene data show CDR1 as MNHNY and CDR2 as SVGAGI (reference sequence). V was cut by 5 bases and J by 0 bases, with 17 bases left in between. CDR3 protein: CASSNPGQLGSYEQYF. The DNA for the CDR3 is TGTGCCAGCAGTAACCCGGGACAATTGGGCTCCTACGAGCAGTACTTC.

A single count supports this clone. The chain links TRBV15 to TRBJ2-7; D possibly corresponds to TRBD1 (5 bases). V was shortened by 8 bases and J by 4 bases, with 15 bases between the two germline ends. The CDR3 is made up of 13 amino acids. Germline V gene lookup returns CDR1 LNHNV and CDR2 YYDKDF (reference sequence). The CDR3 nucleotides read TGTGCCACCTCCATTCAGGGTTCGTACGAGCAGTACTTC. As protein: CATSIQGSYEQYF.

This clone was recorded only once. Other nucleotide sequences in the sample specify the same CDR3. CDR3 in DNA: TGTGCCAGCAGCCAGGTCTACCGGGAGACCCAGTACTTC. This translates into CASSQVYRETQYF. The chain recombines TRBV14 with TRBJ2-5; no clear D. Trimming stripped 3 bases from V and 5 bases from J, with 10 bases between. The CDR3 spans 13 residues. The germline CDR1 and CDR2 sequences are SGHDN and FVKESK.

J is TRBJ1-1 and V is TRBV5-4; 8 nucleotides line up with TRBD1. The germline V gene encodes CDR1 SGHNT and CDR2 YYREEE (reference sequence). This CDR3 has 14 residues. V shed 1 base and J 4 bases; nucleotides not matched to a gene: 3. DNA of the CDR3: TGTGCCAGCAGCTTGTTGACAGGGGCCACTGAAGCTTTCTTT. Translating it yields CASSLLTGATEAFF. Full variable domain (remainder filled in from reference TRBV5-4 and TRBJ1-1): ETGVTQSPTHLIKTRGQQVTLRCSSQSGHNTVSWYQQALGQGPQFIFQYYREEENGRGNFPPRFSGLQFPNYSSELNVNALELDDSALYLCASSLLTGATEAFFGQGTRLTVV.

This clone was seen a few times. J is TRBJ2-3 and V is TRBV13; unclear D gene. V was cut by 0 bases and J by 2 bases, with 6 bases left in between. From germline, CDR1 is PRHDT and CDR2 FYEKMQ (reference sequence). This CDR3 is built from 14 residues. CDR3 protein: CASSLGGPTDTQYF. CDR3 DNA sequence: TGTGCCAGCAGCTTAGGTGGCCCCACAGATACGCAGTATTTT.

The chain has TRBV30 and TRBJ1-2; D is uncertain. Germline CDR1 GTSNPN, CDR2 SVGIG (reference sequence). This CDR3 has 12 residues. The germline V and J ends were trimmed by 2 bases and 6 bases, with 10 bases remaining between them. This CDR3 is CAWSKVGDGYTF. The CDR3 DNA reads TGTGCCTGGAGTAAGGTCGGGGATGGCTACACCTTC.